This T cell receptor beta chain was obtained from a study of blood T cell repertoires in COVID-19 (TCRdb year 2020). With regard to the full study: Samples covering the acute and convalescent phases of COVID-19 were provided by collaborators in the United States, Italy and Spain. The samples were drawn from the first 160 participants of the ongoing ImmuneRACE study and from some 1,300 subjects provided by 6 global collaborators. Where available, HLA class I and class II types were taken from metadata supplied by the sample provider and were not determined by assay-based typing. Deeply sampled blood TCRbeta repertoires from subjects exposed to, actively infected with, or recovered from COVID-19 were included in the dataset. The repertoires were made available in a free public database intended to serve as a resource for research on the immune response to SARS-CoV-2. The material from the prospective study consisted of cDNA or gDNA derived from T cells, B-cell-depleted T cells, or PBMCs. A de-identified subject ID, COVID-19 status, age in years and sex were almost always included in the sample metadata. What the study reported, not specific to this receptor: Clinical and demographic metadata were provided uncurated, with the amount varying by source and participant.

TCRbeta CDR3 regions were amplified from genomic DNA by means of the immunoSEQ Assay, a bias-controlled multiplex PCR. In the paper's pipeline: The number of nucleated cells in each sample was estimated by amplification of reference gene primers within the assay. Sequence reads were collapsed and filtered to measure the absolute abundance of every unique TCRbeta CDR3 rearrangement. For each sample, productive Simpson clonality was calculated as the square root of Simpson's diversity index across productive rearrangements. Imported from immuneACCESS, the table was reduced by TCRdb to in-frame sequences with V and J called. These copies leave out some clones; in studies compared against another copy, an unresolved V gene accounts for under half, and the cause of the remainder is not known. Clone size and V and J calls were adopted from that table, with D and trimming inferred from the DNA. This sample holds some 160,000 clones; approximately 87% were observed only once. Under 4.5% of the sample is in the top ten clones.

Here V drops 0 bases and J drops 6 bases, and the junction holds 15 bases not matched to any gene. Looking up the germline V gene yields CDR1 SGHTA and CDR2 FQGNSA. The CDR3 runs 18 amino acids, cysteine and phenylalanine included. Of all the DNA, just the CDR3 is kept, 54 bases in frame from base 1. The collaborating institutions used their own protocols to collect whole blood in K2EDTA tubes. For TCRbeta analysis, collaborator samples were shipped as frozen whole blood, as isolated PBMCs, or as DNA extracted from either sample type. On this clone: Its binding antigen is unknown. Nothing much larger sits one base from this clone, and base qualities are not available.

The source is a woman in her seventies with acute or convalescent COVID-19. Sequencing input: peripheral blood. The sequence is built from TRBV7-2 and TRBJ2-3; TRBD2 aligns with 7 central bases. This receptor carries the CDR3 CASSLAPGLPSPADTQYF. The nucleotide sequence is TGTGCCAGCAGCTTAGCGCCGGGACTACCCAGCCCCGCGGATACGCAGTATTTT.